The 13 T cell receptor beta chains listed next were all sequenced from one sample in a study of blood T cell repertoires in COVID-19 (TCRdb year 2020). Receptor libraries were prepared by the immunoSEQ multiplex PCR assay. Not all clones reach the TCRdb copy of this immuneACCESS table, which keeps in-frame sequences only. Checked studies attribute under half of the gap to unresolved V genes and leave the rest unexplained. The sample table lists approximately 240,000 clones, under 90% of them with a count of one. The ten largest clones capture over 15% of the sample. Material: peripheral blood. The source of these receptors is a woman aged 80 or older with active or convalescent COVID-19.

The V call is TRBV19, the J call TRBJ2-7, with 9 bases aligning to TRBD1. Germline-derived CDR1 and CDR2 are LNHDA and SQIVND (reference sequence). The CDR3 extends over 21 amino acids. Unmatched junction bases numbered 19, after V lost 1 base and J lost 0 bases. The CDR3 loop is CASSIAVSQGALIQSSYEQYF. The CDR3 bases are TGTGCCAGTAGTATAGCGGTTTCACAGGGGGCCTTGATACAAAGCTCCTACGAGCAGTACTTC.

This chain links TRBV28 with TRBJ1-1, with no clear D. V lost 8 bases and J lost 3, with 13 bases in between. The length of the CDR3 is 13 residues. Germline V CDR1 and CDR2: MDHEN, SYDVKM. The CDR3 sequence: CASLSGQDTEAFF. The CDR3 DNA reads TGTGCCAGCCTCTCCGGCCAGGACACTGAAGCTTTCTTT.

The rearrangement links TRBV28 to TRBJ2-1, with TRBD1 matching over 7 bases. V shed 9 bases, J shed 3 bases, and the junction held 2 bases outside the gene matches. The CDR3 runs to 12 residues. Germline CDR1 is MDHEN and CDR2 is SYDVKM. CDR3: CASGDSYNEQFF. The CDR3 DNA sequence: TGTGCCAGTGGGGACAGCTACAATGAGCAGTTCTTC.

V gene TRBV5-1 combines with J gene TRBJ2-1; no reliable D call. The CDR3 sequence is 11 residues long. V was clipped by 2 bases and J by 7 bases, with 4 bases between them. The V gene's germline CDR1 is SGHRS and CDR2 YFSETQ. CDR3: CASSFINEQFF. CDR3 in DNA: TGCGCCAGCAGCTTTATAAATGAGCAGTTCTTC.

This chain uses TRBV9 with TRBJ2-5, with D tentatively TRBD2 (5 bases). This CDR3 spans 15 amino acids. V was trimmed by 6 bases and J by 0 bases, leaving 15 bases between them. CDR1 is SGDLS and CDR2 is YYNGEE in the germline V gene. The CDR3 sequence: CASNGMGAYQETQYF. In DNA form, the CDR3 reads TGTGCCAGCAACGGTATGGGAGCATACCAAGAGACCCAGTACTTC. Based on the CDR3 plus reference TRBV9 and TRBJ2-5, the full variable domain is DSGVTQTPKHLITATGQRVTLRCSPRSGDLSVYWYQQSLDQGLQFLIQYYNGEERAKGNILERFSAQQFPDLHSELNLSSLELGDSALYFCASNGMGAYQETQYFGPGTRLLVL.

This clone was seen only once. The chain recombines TRBV11-3 with TRBJ2-2; 8 bases fit TRBD2. The CDR3 runs to 15 residues. With V trimmed by 2 bases and J by 5 bases, 4 bases remained unmatched. Germline V CDR1 and CDR2: SGHNT, YENEEA. The chain's CDR3 is CASSLPGGGTGELFF. CDR3 coding DNA: TGTGCCAGCAGCTTACCCGGGGGGGGAACCGGGGAGCTGTTTTTT.

The J gene is TRBJ1-4, the V gene TRBV4-1; D gene ambiguous. V lost 4 bases and J lost 8, with 14 bases in between. The CDR3 is made up of 14 amino acids. Germline CDR1 and CDR2: MGHRA and YSYEKL. This CDR3 reads CASSPIGGSEKLFF. In DNA form, the CDR3 reads TGCGCCAGCAGCCCTATAGGAGGATCCGAAAAACTGTTTTTT.

The chain carries TRBV7-2 and TRBJ2-1, with 7 bases matching TRBD1. This CDR3 has 18 residues. J lost 6 bases, V lost 2 bases, and 16 bases had no gene match. Germline V CDR1 and CDR2: SGHTA, FQGNSA. The CDR3 protein is CASSLPWLGGNRGNEQFF. CDR3 in DNA: TGTGCCAGCAGCTTACCTTGGCTTGGGGGCAACAGGGGCAATGAGCAGTTCTTC. The entire variable domain, with the rest obtained from reference TRBV7-2 and TRBJ2-1, is as follows: GAGVSQSPSNKVTEKGKDVELRCDPISGHTALYWYRQSLGQGLEFLIYFQGNSAPDKSGLPSDRFSAERTGGSVSTLTIQRTQQEDSAVYLCASSLPWLGGNRGNEQFFGPGTRLTVL.

This chain joins TRBV18 and TRBJ1-6; D is undetermined. The CDR3 is made up of 16 amino acids. CDR1 and CDR2 from the germline V gene are KGHSH and LQKENI. V shed 1 base and J shed 5 bases, with 12 bases lying between them. The CDR3 is CASSPRGRGNNSPLHF. CDR3 in DNA: TGTGCCAGCTCACCACGTGGCCGGGGAAATAATTCACCCCTCCACTTT.

The chain combines TRBV5-6 with TRBJ2-7, with D tentatively TRBD2 (5 bases). The CDR3 is 14 residues long. Trimming pared 0 bases from V and 7 bases from J, leaving 14 bases between. In germline, CDR1 is SGHDT, CDR2 YYEEEE. DNA for the CDR3: TGTGCCAGCAGCTTGGAGGCGCGGGCTCGGGAGCAGTACTTC. Translated: CASSLEARAREQYF.

J is TRBJ2-3 and V is TRBV27, with no clear D. Germline-derived CDR1 and CDR2 are MNHEY and SMNVEV (reference sequence). V was pared by 5 bases and J by 0 bases, with 15 bases between. The CDR3 loop spans 16 amino acids. The CDR3 region is CASSPQRSASTDTQYF. The CDR3, as DNA: TGTGCCAGCAGTCCCCAGCGATCAGCTAGCACAGATACGCAGTATTTT.

V is TRBV12-5 and J is TRBJ1-1; weak D call: TRBD1 (6 bases). From germline, CDR1 is LGHNT and CDR2 FRNRAP. V was trimmed by 3 bases and J by 4 bases, leaving 21 bases between them. The CDR3 spans 17 residues. CDR3 bases: TGTGCTAGTGGTTTCGCCTTAATACAGGGTCGGGTCACTGAAGCTTTCTTT. Translation: CASGFALIQGRVTEAFF.

The chain uses TRBV14 and TRBJ2-5; possible D gene TRBD1, 8 bases. V lost 5 bases and J 5 bases, leaving 18 bases between the germline ends. Germline V gene lookup returns CDR1 SGHDN and CDR2 FVKESK. The CDR3 runs to 15 residues. This chain's CDR3 is CASSERGQVTETQYF. The CDR3 bases are TGTGCCAGCAGCGAGCGGGGACAGGTAACGGAGACCCAGTACTTC.